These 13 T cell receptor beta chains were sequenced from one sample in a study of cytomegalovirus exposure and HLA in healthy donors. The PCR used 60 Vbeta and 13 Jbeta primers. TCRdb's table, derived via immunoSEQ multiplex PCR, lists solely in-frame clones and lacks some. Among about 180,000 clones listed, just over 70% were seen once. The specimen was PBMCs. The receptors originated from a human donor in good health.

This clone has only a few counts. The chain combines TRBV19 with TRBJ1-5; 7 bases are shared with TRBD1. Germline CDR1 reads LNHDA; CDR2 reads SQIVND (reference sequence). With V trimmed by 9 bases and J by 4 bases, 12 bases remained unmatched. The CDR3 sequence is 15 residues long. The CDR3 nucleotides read TGTGCCAGCGTTCCGGGACAGACTTTAAATCAGCCCCAGCATTTT. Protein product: CASVPGQTLNQPQHF.

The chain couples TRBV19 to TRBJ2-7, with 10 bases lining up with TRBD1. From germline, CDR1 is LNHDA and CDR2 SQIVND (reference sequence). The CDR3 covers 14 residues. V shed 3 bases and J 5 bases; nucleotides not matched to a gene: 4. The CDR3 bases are TGTGCCAGTAGTATCGGGACAGGGGTCGACGAGCAGTACTTC. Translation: CASSIGTGVDEQYF.

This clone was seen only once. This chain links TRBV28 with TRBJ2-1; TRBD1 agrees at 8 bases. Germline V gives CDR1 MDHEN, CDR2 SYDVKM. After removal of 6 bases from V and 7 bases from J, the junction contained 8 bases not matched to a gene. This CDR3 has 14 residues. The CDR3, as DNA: TGTGCCAGCAGGACAGGGGTTTCTCGGAATGAGCAGTTCTTC. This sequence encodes CASRTGVSRNEQFF.

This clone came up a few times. The CDR3 bases are TGTGCCAGCAGCTTACAGGGATTCACTGAAGCTTTCTTT. Protein: CASSLQGFTEAFF. The V call is TRBV7-9, the J call TRBJ1-1, with D possibly TRBD1 on 5 matching bases. This CDR3 contains 13 residues. CDR1 is SEHNR and CDR2 is FQNEAQ in the germline V gene (reference sequence). Trimming took off 2 bases at V and 4 bases at J, with 8 bases between the two ends.

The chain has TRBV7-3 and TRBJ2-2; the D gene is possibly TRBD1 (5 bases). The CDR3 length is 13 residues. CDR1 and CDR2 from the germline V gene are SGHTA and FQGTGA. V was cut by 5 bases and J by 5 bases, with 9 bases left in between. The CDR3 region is CASSETVTGELFF. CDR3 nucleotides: TGTGCCAGCAGCGAGACAGTAACCGGGGAGCTGTTTTTT.

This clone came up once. The CDR3 DNA follows: TGTGCCAGCAGTCAAGGGAGCAACGAGCAGTACTTC. Amino acid sequence: CASSQGSNEQYF. The chain uses TRBV7-9 and TRBJ2-7; possibly TRBD2 for D (5 bases). Germline V gives CDR1 SEHNR, CDR2 FQNEAQ (reference sequence). The CDR3 has 12 amino acids. V lost 6 bases, J lost 5 bases, and 11 bases lay in between.

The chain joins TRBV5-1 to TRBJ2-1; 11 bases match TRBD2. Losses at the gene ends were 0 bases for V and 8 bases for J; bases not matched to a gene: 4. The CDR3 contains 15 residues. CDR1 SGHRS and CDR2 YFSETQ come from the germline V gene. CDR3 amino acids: CASSLGIAGGHEQFF. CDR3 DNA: TGCGCCAGCAGCTTGGGGATAGCGGGGGGGCATGAGCAGTTCTTC.

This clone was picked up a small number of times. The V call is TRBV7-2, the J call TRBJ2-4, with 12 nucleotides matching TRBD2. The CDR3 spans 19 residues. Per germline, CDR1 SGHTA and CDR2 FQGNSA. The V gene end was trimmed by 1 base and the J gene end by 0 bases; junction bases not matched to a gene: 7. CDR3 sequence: CASSLGWLAGGRAKNIQYF. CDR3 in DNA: TGTGCCAGCAGCTTAGGTTGGCTAGCGGGGGGGCGAGCCAAAAACATTCAGTACTTC.

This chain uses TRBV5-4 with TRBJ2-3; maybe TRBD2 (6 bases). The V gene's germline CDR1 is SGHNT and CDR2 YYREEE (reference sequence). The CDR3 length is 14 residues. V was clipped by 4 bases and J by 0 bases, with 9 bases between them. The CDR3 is CASSRRDSTDTQYF. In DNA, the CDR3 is TGTGCCAGCAGCAGGCGGGACAGCACAGATACGCAGTATTTT.

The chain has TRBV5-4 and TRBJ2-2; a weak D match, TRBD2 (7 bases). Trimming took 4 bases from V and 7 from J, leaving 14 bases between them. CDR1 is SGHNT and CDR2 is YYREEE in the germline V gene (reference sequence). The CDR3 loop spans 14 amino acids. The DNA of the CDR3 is TGTGCCAGCAGCCTCCCAGGGGAGGGCGGGGAGCTGTTTTTT. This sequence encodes CASSLPGEGGELFF. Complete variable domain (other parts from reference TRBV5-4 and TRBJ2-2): ETGVTQSPTHLIKTRGQQVTLRCSSQSGHNTVSWYQQALGQGPQFIFQYYREEENGRGNFPPRFSGLQFPNYSSELNVNALELDDSALYLCASSLPGEGGELFFGEGSRLTVL.

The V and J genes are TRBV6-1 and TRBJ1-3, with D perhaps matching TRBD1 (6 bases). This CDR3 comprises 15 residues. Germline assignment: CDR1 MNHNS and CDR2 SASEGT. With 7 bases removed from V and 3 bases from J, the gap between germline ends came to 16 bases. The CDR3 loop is CASTPGGQSGNTIYF. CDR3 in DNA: TGTGCCAGCACTCCGGGGGGGCAGAGTGGAAACACCATATATTTT.

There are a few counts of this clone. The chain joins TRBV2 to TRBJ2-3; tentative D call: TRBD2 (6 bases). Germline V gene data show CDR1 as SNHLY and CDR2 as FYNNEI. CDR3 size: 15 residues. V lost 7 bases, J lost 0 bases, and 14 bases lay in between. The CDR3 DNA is TGTGCCAGCAAGGGGCGGGGCCCCAGCACAGATACGCAGTATTTT. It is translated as CASKGRGPSTDTQYF.

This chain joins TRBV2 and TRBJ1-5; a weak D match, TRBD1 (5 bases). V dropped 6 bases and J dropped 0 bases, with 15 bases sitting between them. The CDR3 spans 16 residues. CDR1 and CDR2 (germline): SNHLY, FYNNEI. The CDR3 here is CASRSPQGYSNQPQHF. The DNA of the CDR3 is TGTGCCAGCAGATCTCCTCAGGGTTATAGCAATCAGCCCCAGCATTTT.